The subject of this entry is one T cell receptor (beta chain). CDR1 MNHEY and CDR2 SVGEGT come from the germline V gene. With 6 bases removed from V and 1 base from J, the gap between germline ends came to 10 bases. The CDR3 is 13 residues long. RNA, at roughly 0.45 to 1 ug, was reverse transcribed with random hexamers. TCRdb re-called the immunoSEQ multiplex PCR reads with MiXCR, one entry per CDR3 protein. The sample carries tens of thousands of distinct CDR3 sequences, 93% recorded once. This sample is drawn from a study of CD8 T cells in Susac syndrome. TEMRA cells underwent FACS enrichment and CD8+ and CD4+ T cells underwent negative isolation.

The chain links TRBV6-2 or TRBV6-3 to TRBJ2-7, with D perhaps TRBD1 (5 bases). Material: CD4+ T cells from PBMCs. This clonotype was obtained from a human donor with Susac syndrome. The CDR3 DNA reads as TGTGCCAGCAGGACAGTCGATTCCTACGAGCAGTACTTC. Amino acids: CASRTVDSYEQYF.